This T cell receptor (beta chain) derives from a study of response to subunit inactivated influenza vaccine. This clonotype appeared many times. TCRdb reprocessed the RT-PCR reads via MiXCR and lists one record per CDR3 protein. The table lists about 780,000 distinct CDR3 sequences, roughly 18% of them singletons. The V gene end was trimmed by 5 bases and the J gene end by 0 bases; junction bases not matched to a gene: 6. This CDR3 contains 16 residues. Per germline, CDR1 ENHRY and CDR2 SYGVKD. This sample comprised PBMCs from blood, obtained around 5 days after vaccination. This TCR derives from a man aged 50-60 years who received an inactivated influenza vaccine. The V gene is TRBV10-3, the J gene TRBJ2-3, with 9 bases matching TRBD2. The CDR3 nucleotides read TGTGCCATCAGTCCCCTAGCGGGGAGGAGCACAGATACGCAGTATTTT. As protein: CAISPLAGRSTDTQYF.